The 11 T cell receptor beta chains given below trace back to one sample, sequenced in a study of technical replicates of blood from a few donors (dated by TCRdb to between 2016 and 2019). The library was produced with the immunoSEQ multiplex PCR assay. TCRdb limited this immuneACCESS table to in-frame rearrangements with V and J called. A share of clones is missing; checked studies link under half to unresolved V genes, and the rest is unexplained. Across this sample there are around 73,000 clones, with 90% to 95% seen only once. The ten largest clones represent about 4.7% of the sample. The source material was PBMCs. These TCRs come from a human donor in good health. Some clones in this sample may be carry-over from other donors' samples.

The chain links TRBV7-9 to TRBJ2-5, with D perhaps matching TRBD1 (6 bases). Per germline, CDR1 SEHNR and CDR2 FQNEAQ (reference sequence). This CDR3 comprises 14 residues. V lost 4 bases and J 5 bases, leaving 14 bases between the germline ends. CDR3 amino acids: CASSSGVGGETQYF. The DNA of the CDR3 is TGTGCCAGCAGCTCAGGGGTAGGCGGTGAGACCCAGTACTTC.

The chain recombines TRBV4-2 with TRBJ2-7; D not certain. Germline V lookup: CDR1 LGHNA, CDR2 YNFKEQ. V lost 1 base to trimming and J lost 4 bases, with 8 bases between them. The CDR3 extends over 13 amino acids. Here the CDR3 DNA reads TGTGCCAGCAGCCAAGGGCCCCAGTACGAGCAGTACTTC. It is translated as CASSQGPQYEQYF.

The chain links TRBV27 to TRBJ1-3, with TRBD1 identical over 10 bases. V shed 8 bases and J 4 bases; nucleotides not matched to a gene: 8. The CDR3 is made up of 15 amino acids. Germline CDR1 MNHEY, CDR2 SMNVEV (reference sequence). The DNA of the CDR3 is TGTGCCAGCTCCGACAGGGGGCGGTCGGGAAACACCATATATTTT. It translates to CASSDRGRSGNTIYF.

V and J are TRBV29-1 and TRBJ2-3, with no clear D. V gave up 3 bases and J gave up 5 bases, with 6 bases separating them. Germline V CDR1 and CDR2: SQVTM, ANQGSEA. This CDR3 is 11 amino acids long. The CDR3 coding sequence is TGCAGCGTTGATGTTAGAGATACGCAGTATTTT. Translated: CSVDVRDTQYF.

This chain joins TRBV28 and TRBJ2-7; the match to TRBD2 covers 9 bases. CDR3 length: 14 residues. Losses at the gene ends were 5 bases for V and 7 bases for J; bases not matched to a gene: 9. Germline V CDR1 and CDR2: MDHEN, SYDVKM. CDR3 region: CASSPVSGSYEQYF. The CDR3 bases are TGTGCCAGCAGTCCCGTTAGCGGGAGCTATGAGCAGTACTTC.

The rearrangement joins TRBV5-6 to TRBJ1-2; TRBD1 is a possible D gene (6 bases). The CDR3 has 14 amino acids. V was clipped by 4 bases and J by 4 bases, with 14 bases between them. The germline V gene has CDR1 SGHDT and CDR2 YYEEEE. CDR3 in amino acids: CASSPDRQPYGYTF. The CDR3 DNA reads as TGTGCCAGCAGCCCGGACAGACAACCCTATGGCTACACCTTC.

This clone was seen a single time. This chain uses TRBV19 with TRBJ1-2; D gene ambiguous. V was shortened by 2 bases and J by 7 bases, with 17 bases between the two germline ends. Germline V gene data show CDR1 as LNHDA and CDR2 as SQIVND (reference sequence). The CDR3 covers 15 residues. The CDR3 DNA follows: TGTGCCAGTAGTATACCCCAAGGCAGGCAGAGTGGCTACACCTTC. Its protein product is CASSIPQGRQSGYTF.

This clone was counted once. V gene TRBV27 combines with J gene TRBJ2-6; no clear D gene. This CDR3 contains 13 residues. The germline V and J ends were trimmed by 7 bases and 0 bases, with 4 bases remaining between them. Germline V lookup: CDR1 MNHEY, CDR2 SMNVEV (reference sequence). CDR3 DNA sequence: TGTGCCAGCACTCCCTCTGGGGCCAACGTCCTGACTTTC. Translated, it gives CASTPSGANVLTF.

The chain has TRBV5-4 and TRBJ2-3; 9 bases match TRBD2. V lost 2 bases to trimming and J lost 0 bases; unmatched junction nucleotides: 4. The length of the CDR3 is 16 residues. Per germline, CDR1 SGHNT and CDR2 YYREEE (reference sequence). CDR3: CASSFKRGVSTDTQYF. The DNA for the CDR3 is TGTGCCAGCAGCTTTAAGCGGGGGGTTAGCACAGATACGCAGTATTTT.

The V gene is TRBV6-4, the J gene TRBJ2-3, with D tentatively TRBD2 (6 bases). V was pared by 0 bases and J by 1 base, with 11 bases between. There are 16 residues in the CDR3. Germline V gene sequence: CDR1 MRHNA, CDR2 SNTAGT. CDR3: CASSDSVGGGTDTQYF. In nucleotides, the CDR3 is TGTGCCAGCAGTGACTCTGTGGGGGGAGGCACAGATACGCAGTATTTT.

The chain employs TRBV5-1 and TRBJ2-2; D is ambiguous. The CDR3 contains 15 residues. Germline lookup yields CDR1 SGHRS and CDR2 YFSETQ. V lost 4 bases and J 1 base, leaving 11 bases between the germline ends. The CDR3 sequence is CASSGIAQNTGELFF. CDR3 nucleotides: TGCGCCAGCAGCGGTATAGCCCAGAACACCGGGGAGCTGTTTTTT.